The clone carrying this T cell receptor (beta chain) was observed once. The antigen remains unidentified. This sample stems from a study of shared clonotypes between healthy human individuals. General study results and limits: Large depth notwithstanding, sorted-subset sequencing proved incomplete by rarefaction.

Germline assignment: CDR1 MGHDK and CDR2 SYGVNS. V was pared by 1 base and J by 1 base, with 11 bases between. CDR3 length: 17 residues. As handled by the study authors: Filtering of immunoSEQ junctional sequences could not match full-length read filtering. Data came from immunoSEQ multiplex PCR; TCRdb stores just in-frame clones and leaves some out. V and J calls and clone size are copied from that table; D and trimming were computed from the DNA. The data show roughly 1 million clones, roughly 70% seen once. Sequenced material: memory CD4+ T cells sorted from blood. Subset meaning: CD45RA-negative fraction. The source is a young man in good health. V and J are TRBV25-1 and TRBJ2-6; D is possibly TRBD2 (6 bases). The CDR3 protein is CASSESPGLSGANVLTF. CDR3 DNA: TGTGCCAGCAGTGAATCCCCCGGACTATCTGGGGCCAACGTCCTGACTTTC. Filled out from reference TRBV25-1 and TRBJ2-6, the complete variable domain reads EADIYQTPRYLVIGTGKKITLECSQTMGHDKMYWYQQDPGMELHLIHYSYGVNSTEKGDLSSESTVSRIRTEHFPLTLESARPSHTSQYLCASSESPGLSGANVLTFGAGSRLTVL.